This T cell receptor beta chain was sequenced for a study of control samples from healthy donors and cancer patients. Method: immunoSEQ multiplex PCR; TCRdb's copy keeps in-frame clones and lacks some. In the table there are about 140,000 clones, roughly nine tenths of which are singletons. The CDR3 is 16 amino acids. The V and J genes are TRBV21-1 and TRBJ2-7; TRBD2 is taken as the D call from the table, unchecked against the DNA. TRBV21-1 has pseudogene status. This clonotype was obtained from a woman under 40 in good health. The source material was blood. CDR3 sequence (DNA): TGTGCCAGCAGCATCCTGACTAGCGCTCGGTTTTTTGAGCAGTACTTC. This sequence encodes CASSILTSARFFEQYF.